This T cell receptor (beta chain) was identified in a study of blood T cell repertoires in COVID-19. Clones were read by immunoSEQ multiplex PCR, and TCRdb kept only the in-frame ones, dropping some. Altogether under 250,000 clones are present, about 80% being singletons, with the ten largest covering under 2%. The CDR3 is 14 amino acids. The ends were cut back, 0 bases at V and 7 bases at J, with 12 bases in the middle. CDR1 is MNHNS, CDR2 SASEGT, per germline. The receptor comes from a man aged 55-75 years who had recovered from COVID-19. Sequences were obtained from PBMCs or T cells enriched from blood (not recorded which). This chain links TRBV6-1 with TRBJ1-2; D unresolved. CDR3 in amino acids: CASSEAFGEAGYTF. CDR3 DNA: TGTGCCAGCAGTGAAGCGTTTGGGGAGGCTGGCTACACCTTC.